These 10 T cell receptor beta chains share one sample of origin, sequenced in a study of blood T cell repertoires in COVID-19. The data were produced by immunoSEQ multiplex PCR, yet TCRdb's version contains in-frame clones alone and is incomplete. The sample has roughly 280,000 clones, 70% to 90% seen once; the top ten hold around 1.8%. Material for sequencing was peripheral blood. The receptors were gathered from a man aged 30 to 39 with active or convalescent COVID-19.

This chain uses TRBV6-6 with TRBJ1-1, with a tentative D call TRBD1 (6 bases). Germline V gene sequence: CDR1 MNHNY, CDR2 SVGAGI (reference sequence). There are 13 residues in the CDR3. Trimming pared 7 bases from V and 5 bases from J, leaving 14 bases between. The CDR3 bases are TGTGCCAGCAAGATTCAGGGGTCGACTGAAGCTTTCTTT. Translation gives CASKIQGSTEAFF.

The genes are TRBV2 and TRBJ2-7; tentatively, D is TRBD2 (5 bases). The germline V gene encodes CDR1 SNHLY and CDR2 FYNNEI. This CDR3 spans 16 amino acids. Deletions cut 6 bases from V and 4 bases from J, with 22 bases between. The CDR3 nucleotides read TGTGCCAGCAGGCCAGCGGACCCTAGGGTTTTTTACGAGCAGTACTTC. It encodes CASRPADPRVFYEQYF.

The CDR3 sequence is CASTDAAGAGANVLTF. For the CDR3, the DNA is TGCGCCAGCACCGACGCCGCCGGGGCTGGGGCCAACGTCCTGACTTTC. The rearrangement uses TRBV5-1 and TRBJ2-6; possible D gene TRBD2, 5 bases. V lost 6 bases, J lost 2 bases, and 15 bases lay in between. Germline V gives CDR1 SGHRS, CDR2 YFSETQ. CDR3 length: 16 amino acids. Using reference TRBV5-1 and TRBJ2-6 for the parts outside the CDR3, the full variable domain is KAGVTQTPRYLIKTRGQQVTLSCSPISGHRSVSWYQQTPGQGLQFLFEYFSETQRNKGNFPGRFSGRQFSNSRSEMNVSTLELGDSALYLCASTDAAGAGANVLTFGAGSRLTVL.

The CDR3: CASSEDRLYGYTF. The CDR3 DNA reads TGTGCCAGCAGCGAAGACAGGTTATATGGCTACACCTTC. J is TRBJ1-2 and V is TRBV7-8; weak D call: TRBD1 (6 bases). The CDR3 has 13 amino acids. Trimming shortened V by 5 bases and J by 5 bases, and 12 bases separated the two germline ends. Germline V gene lookup returns CDR1 SGHVS and CDR2 FQNEAQ.

The gene calls are TRBV19 and TRBJ1-2; D possibly corresponds to TRBD1 (6 bases). Deletions cut 4 bases from V and 2 bases from J, with 17 bases between. CDR1 and CDR2 from the germline V gene are LNHDA and SQIVND (reference sequence). This CDR3 is 16 amino acids long. The DNA of the CDR3 is TGTGCCAGTAGTACCCCCAGGGGCGGGAGGAACTATGGCTACACCTTC. This encodes CASSTPRGGRNYGYTF.

This clone has just one count. Here the CDR3 DNA reads TGCGCCAGCAGTTGGGACAGGGGTAGAGAGACCCAGTACTTC. It specifies CASSWDRGRETQYF. V gene TRBV10-2 combines with J gene TRBJ2-5, with 10 bases fitting TRBD1. This CDR3 comprises 14 residues. After removal of 5 bases from V and 4 bases from J, the junction contained 4 bases not matched to a gene. The germline CDR1 and CDR2 sequences are WSHSY and SAAADI.

J is TRBJ1-5 and V is TRBV7-2; D ambiguous. V gave up 2 bases and J gave up 2 bases, with 16 bases separating them. This CDR3 contains 17 residues. The V gene's germline CDR1 is SGHTA and CDR2 FQGNSA. CDR3 sequence: CASSLPLCSVGNQPQHF. The CDR3 nucleotides are TGTGCCAGCAGCTTACCCCTGTGTTCAGTTGGCAATCAGCCCCAGCATTTT.

V gene TRBV9 combines with J gene TRBJ2-1; 9 nucleotides agree with TRBD2. Germline-derived CDR1 and CDR2 are SGDLS and YYNGEE. The CDR3 extends over 17 amino acids. Trimming at V came to 0 bases and at J to 4 bases, leaving 8 bases not matched to a gene. The DNA of the CDR3 is TGTGCCAGCAGCGTAGTCGGTCTAGCGGGGTTATACAATGAGCAGTTCTTC. It encodes CASSVVGLAGLYNEQFF.

The chain has TRBV29-1 and TRBJ1-2, with no clear D. V was clipped by 7 bases and J by 6 bases, with 12 bases between them. CDR1 SQVTM and CDR2 ANQGSEA come from the germline V gene. The CDR3 runs to 11 residues. The CDR3 loop is CSARVLDGYTF. Written as DNA, the CDR3 is TGCAGCGCCCGGGTTTTGGATGGCTACACCTTC.

In this sample, this clone turned up a few times. The gene calls are TRBV19 and TRBJ2-7; 9 bases map to TRBD1. Germline V CDR1 and CDR2: LNHDA, SQIVND (reference sequence). Trimming took 3 bases from V and 5 from J; bases not matched to a gene: 11. The CDR3 runs to 16 residues. CDR3 DNA sequence: TGTGCCAGTAGTATCATCTTCAACAGGGGGCTCGACGAGCAGTACTTC. Protein sequence: CASSIIFNRGLDEQYF. The full variable domain, completed using reference TRBV19 and TRBJ2-7, is DGGITQSPKYLFRKEGQNVTLSCEQNLNHDAMYWYRQDPGQGLRLIYYSQIVNDFQKGDIAEGYSVSREKKESFPLTVTSAQKNPTAFYLCASSIIFNRGLDEQYFGPGTRLTVT.